What follows is one T cell receptor beta chain and its context. What it binds is unknown. This record belongs to a study of blood T cells in healthy people across ages. The second PCR ran about 6 to 12 cycles with a sample-barcoded 5' primer and J-beta primers. Each of the samples gave a minimum of 2.5 million paired-end reads that contained CDR3. MiXCR, run by TCRdb on the 5' RACE reads, gives a single entry per CDR3 protein. The data hold under 850,000 distinct CDR3 sequences, with under 40% observed a single time. This CDR3 is 14 amino acids long. Germline CDR1 is ENHRY and CDR2 is SYGVKD. Trimming removed 9 bases from V and 4 bases from J; junction bases left unmatched: 8. Broader study findings: A strong correlation was seen between TCR beta diversity and naive T cell percentage. Donor CMV status, an unknown factor, possibly confounded changes in expanded clonotypes.

The J gene is TRBJ2-3, the V gene TRBV10-3, with 9 bases identical to TRBD2. The clonotype was recovered from a man aged 18 to 30 in good health. Input material: blood. The chain's CDR3 is CAICSGGTADTQYF. The CDR3 DNA reads TGTGCCATTTGTAGCGGGGGTACGGCAGATACGCAGTATTTT.